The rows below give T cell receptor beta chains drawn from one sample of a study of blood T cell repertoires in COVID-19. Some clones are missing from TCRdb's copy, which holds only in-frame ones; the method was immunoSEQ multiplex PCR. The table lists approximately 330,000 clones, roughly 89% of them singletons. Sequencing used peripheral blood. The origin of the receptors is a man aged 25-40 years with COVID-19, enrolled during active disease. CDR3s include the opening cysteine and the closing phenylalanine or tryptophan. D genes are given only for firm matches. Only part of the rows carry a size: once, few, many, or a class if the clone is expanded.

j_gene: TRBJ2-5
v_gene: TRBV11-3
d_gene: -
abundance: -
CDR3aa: CASSLGQHQETQYF
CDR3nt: TGTGCCAGCAGCCTCGGACAGCATCAAGAGACCCAGTACTTC

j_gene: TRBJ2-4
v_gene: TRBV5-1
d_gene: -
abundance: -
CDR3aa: CASSAGWEIKNIQYF
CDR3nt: TGCGCCAGCAGCGCGGGTTGGGAAATAAAAAACATTCAGTACTTC

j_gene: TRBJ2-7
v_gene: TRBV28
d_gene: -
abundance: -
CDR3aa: CASTPAGFNEQYF
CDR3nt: TGTGCCAGCACCCCCGCGGGGTTCAACGAGCAGTACTTC

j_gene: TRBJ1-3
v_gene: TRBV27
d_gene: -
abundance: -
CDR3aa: CASSAGGSGGNTIYF
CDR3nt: TGTGCCAGCAGCGCCGGGGGGAGCGGGGGAAACACCATATATTTT

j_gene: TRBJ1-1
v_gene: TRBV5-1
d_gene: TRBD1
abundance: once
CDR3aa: CASSFPWTGGTEAFF
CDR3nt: TGCGCCAGCAGCTTTCCCTGGACAGGGGGCACTGAAGCTTTCTTT

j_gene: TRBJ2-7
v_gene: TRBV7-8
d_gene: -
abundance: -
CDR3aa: CASSPNRGEQYF
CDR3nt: TGTGCCAGCAGCCCTAACCGGGGCGAGCAGTACTTC

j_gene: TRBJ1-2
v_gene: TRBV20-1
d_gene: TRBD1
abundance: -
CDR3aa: CSAWTGMGYTF
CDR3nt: TGCAGTGCTTGGACAGGGATGGGCTACACCTTC

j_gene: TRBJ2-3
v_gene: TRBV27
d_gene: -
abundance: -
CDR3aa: CASTRRGTDTQYF
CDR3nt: TGTGCCAGCACCAGACGAGGGACAGATACGCAGTATTTT

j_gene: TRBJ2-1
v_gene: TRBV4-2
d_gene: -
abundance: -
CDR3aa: CATSLGSEQFF
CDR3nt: TGTGCCACCTCGCTGGGGAGTGAGCAGTTCTTC

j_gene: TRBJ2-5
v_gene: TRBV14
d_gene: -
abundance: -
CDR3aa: CASSPNLQGGETQYF
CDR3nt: TGTGCCAGCAGCCCAAACCTCCAGGGCGGAGAGACCCAGTACTTC

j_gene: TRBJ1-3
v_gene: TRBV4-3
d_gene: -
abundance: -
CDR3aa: CASSQDQGGRSGNTIYF
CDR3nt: TGCGCCAGCAGCCAAGATCAAGGGGGACGCTCTGGAAACACCATATATTTT

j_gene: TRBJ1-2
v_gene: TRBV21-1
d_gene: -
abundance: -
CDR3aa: CASSKGKNSKSQNYGYTF
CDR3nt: TGTGCCAGCAGCAAAGGAAAGAACAGCAAATCTCAGAACTATGGCTACACCTTC

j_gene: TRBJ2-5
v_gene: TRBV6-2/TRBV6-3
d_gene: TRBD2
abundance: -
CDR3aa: CASSYSGGVFGKETQYF
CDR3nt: TGTGCCAGCAGTTACTCGGGGGGGGTTTTCGGAAAAGAGACCCAGTACTTC

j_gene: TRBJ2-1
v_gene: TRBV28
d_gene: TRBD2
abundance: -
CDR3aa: CASTTPGLIYNEQFF
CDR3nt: TGTGCCAGCACTACCCCGGGACTAATCTACAATGAGCAGTTCTTC

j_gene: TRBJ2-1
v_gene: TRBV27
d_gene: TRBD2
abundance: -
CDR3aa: CASSLAGGTYNEQFF
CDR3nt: TGTGCCAGCAGTTTAGCGGGAGGTACCTACAATGAGCAGTTCTTC

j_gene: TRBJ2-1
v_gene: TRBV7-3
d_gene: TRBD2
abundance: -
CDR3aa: CASSRTGTSGTGSYNEQFF
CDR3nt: TGTGCCAGCAGCCGCACCGGGACTAGCGGGACAGGGTCCTACAATGAGCAGTTCTTC

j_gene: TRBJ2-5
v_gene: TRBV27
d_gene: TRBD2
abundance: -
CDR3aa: CASSSGLAWETQYF
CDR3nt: TGTGCCAGCAGTTCAGGACTAGCATGGGAGACCCAGTACTTC

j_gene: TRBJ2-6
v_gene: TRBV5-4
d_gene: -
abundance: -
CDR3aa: CASSLGYQGSVSGANVLTF
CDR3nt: TGTGCCAGCAGCTTGGGTTACCAGGGATCAGTCTCTGGGGCCAACGTCCTGACTTTC

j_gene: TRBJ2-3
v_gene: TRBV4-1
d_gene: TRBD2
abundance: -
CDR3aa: CASSPIAGADTQYF
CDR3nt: TGCGCCAGCAGCCCAATAGCGGGCGCAGATACGCAGTATTTT

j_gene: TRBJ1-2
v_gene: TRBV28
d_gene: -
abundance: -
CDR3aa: CASSLGGVPLYGYTF
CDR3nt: TGTGCCAGCAGTTTAGGGGGGGTTCCCCTCTATGGCTACACCTTC

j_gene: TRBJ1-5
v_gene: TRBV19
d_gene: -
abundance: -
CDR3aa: CASSLPRAGTHRSYSNQPQHF
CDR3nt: TGTGCCAGTAGTCTCCCCCGCGCCGGGACACACCGAAGTTATAGCAATCAGCCCCAGCATTTT

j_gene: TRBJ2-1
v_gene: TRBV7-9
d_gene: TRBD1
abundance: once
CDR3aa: CASSFLGQGYNEQFF
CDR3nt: TGTGCCAGCAGCTTTCTTGGACAGGGTTACAATGAGCAGTTCTTC

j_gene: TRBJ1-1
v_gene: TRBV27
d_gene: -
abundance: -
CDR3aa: CASRGSDRNKGMNTEAFF
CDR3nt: TGTGCCAGCAGAGGATCAGACAGGAATAAGGGTATGAACACTGAAGCTTTCTTT

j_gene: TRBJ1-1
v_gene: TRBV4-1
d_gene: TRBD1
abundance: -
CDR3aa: CASSQSSGVTGGGSPEAFF
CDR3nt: TGCGCCAGCAGCCAGTCCTCAGGGGTGACAGGGGGCGGAAGCCCTGAAGCTTTCTTT

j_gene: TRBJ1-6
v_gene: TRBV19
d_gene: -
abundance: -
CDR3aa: CASASQGSWTPLHF
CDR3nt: TGTGCCAGTGCCTCACAGGGTTCATGGACACCCCTCCACTTT

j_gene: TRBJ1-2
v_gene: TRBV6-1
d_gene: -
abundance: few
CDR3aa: CASSESRTAYGYTF
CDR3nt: TGTGCCAGCAGTGAATCCAGGACTGCCTATGGCTACACCTTC

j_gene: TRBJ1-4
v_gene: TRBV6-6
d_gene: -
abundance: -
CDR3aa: CASSLEGEKLFF
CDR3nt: TGTGCCAGCAGTCTGGAGGGTGAAAAACTGTTTTTT

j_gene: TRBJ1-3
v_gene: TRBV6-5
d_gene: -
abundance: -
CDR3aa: CASSYLGANSGNTIYF
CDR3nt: TGTGCCAGCAGTTACTTAGGAGCCAACTCTGGAAACACCATATATTTT

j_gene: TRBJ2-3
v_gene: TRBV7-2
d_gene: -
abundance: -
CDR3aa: CASSLIPGLTDTQYF
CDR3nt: TGTGCCAGCAGCTTAATTCCAGGTCTCACAGATACGCAGTATTTT

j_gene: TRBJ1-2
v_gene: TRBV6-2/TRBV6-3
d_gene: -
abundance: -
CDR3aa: CASSYPTARGIYGYTF
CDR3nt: TGTGCCAGCAGTTACCCGACGGCCAGGGGCATCTATGGCTACACCTTC

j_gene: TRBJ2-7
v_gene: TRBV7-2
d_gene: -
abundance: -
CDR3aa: CASRGGDGEQYF
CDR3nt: TGTGCCAGCAGGGGGGGAGACGGCGAGCAGTACTTC

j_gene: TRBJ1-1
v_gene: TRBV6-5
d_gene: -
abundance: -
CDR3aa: CASSSPGTNTEAFF
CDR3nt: TGTGCCAGCAGCTCTCCAGGTACGAACACTGAAGCTTTCTTT